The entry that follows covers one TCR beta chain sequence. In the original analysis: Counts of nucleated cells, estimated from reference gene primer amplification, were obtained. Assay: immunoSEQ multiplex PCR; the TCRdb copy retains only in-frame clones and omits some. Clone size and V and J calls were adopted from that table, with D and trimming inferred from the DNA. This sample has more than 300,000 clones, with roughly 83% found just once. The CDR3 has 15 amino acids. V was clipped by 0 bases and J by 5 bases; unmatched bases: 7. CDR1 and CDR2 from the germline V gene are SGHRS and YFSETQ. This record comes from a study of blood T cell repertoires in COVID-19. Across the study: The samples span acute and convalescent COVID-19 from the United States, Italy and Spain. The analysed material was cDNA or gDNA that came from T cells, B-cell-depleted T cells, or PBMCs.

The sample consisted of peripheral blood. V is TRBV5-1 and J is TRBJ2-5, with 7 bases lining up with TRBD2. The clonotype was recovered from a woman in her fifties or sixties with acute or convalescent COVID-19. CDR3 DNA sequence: TGCGCCAGCAGCTTGGGGGCGGGGGTTAAGGAGACCCAGTACTTC. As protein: CASSLGAGVKETQYF.